This T cell receptor beta chain was observed in a study of spatial heterogeneity in lung cancer. Study context: Those follow-up PBMC samples that were available underwent sequencing, at a median interval of around 23 months following resection. As counted in raw reads, each unique TCR and UMI combination appeared more than ten times on average.

Time point specified: blood at routine non-recurrence follow-up after resection. Sequencing covered unsorted whole RNA taken from tumor, nontumor lung or frozen PBMC. This clonotype was recorded many times. Its target is unknown. TCRdb processed the 5' RACE reads anew with MiXCR; each CDR3 protein has one entry. Among tens of thousands of distinct CDR3 sequences listed, about an eighth were seen once. Trimming took 3 bases from V and 5 from J, leaving 13 bases between them. This CDR3 is 14 amino acids long. Germline assignment: CDR1 DFQATT and CDR2 SNEGSKA (reference sequence). Study-wide results and limits: Tumor TCRs that were ubiquitous and expanded showed up in blood more at resection than follow-up.

The source was PBMCs, collected at follow-up. The origin of this receptor is a male donor with early-stage non-small cell lung cancer. The rearrangement uses TRBV20-1 and TRBJ2-2; D is possibly TRBD2 (7 bases). Written as DNA, the CDR3 is TGCAGTGCTAGTCCCGGGGGGCAGACCGGGGAGCTGTTTTTT. It encodes CSASPGGQTGELFF.